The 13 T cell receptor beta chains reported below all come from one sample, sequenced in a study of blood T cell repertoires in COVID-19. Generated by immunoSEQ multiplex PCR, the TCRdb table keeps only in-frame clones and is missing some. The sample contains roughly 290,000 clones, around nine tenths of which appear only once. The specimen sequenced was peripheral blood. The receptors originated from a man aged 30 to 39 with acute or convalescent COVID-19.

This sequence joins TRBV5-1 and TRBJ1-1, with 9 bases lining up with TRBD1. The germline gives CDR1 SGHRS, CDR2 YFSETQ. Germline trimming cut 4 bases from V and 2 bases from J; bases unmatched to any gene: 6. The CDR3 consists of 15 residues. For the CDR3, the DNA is TGCGCCAGCAGCGGCGGGACAGGGTACAACACTGAAGCTTTCTTT. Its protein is CASSGGTGYNTEAFF.

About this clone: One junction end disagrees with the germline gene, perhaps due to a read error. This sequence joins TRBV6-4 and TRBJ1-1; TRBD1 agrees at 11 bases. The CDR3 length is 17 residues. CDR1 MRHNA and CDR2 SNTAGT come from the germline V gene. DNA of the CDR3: TGTGCCGGCAGGACAGGGGGCCCCCCTATGTTGAACACTGAAGCTTTCTTT. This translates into CAGRTGGPPMLNTEAFF.

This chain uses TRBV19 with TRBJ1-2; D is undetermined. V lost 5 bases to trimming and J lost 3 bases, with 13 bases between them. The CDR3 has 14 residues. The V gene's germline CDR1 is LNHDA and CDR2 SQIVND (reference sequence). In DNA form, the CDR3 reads TGTGCCAGTAGTCCAATACCGCCAGACTATGGCTACACCTTC. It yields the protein CASSPIPPDYGYTF.

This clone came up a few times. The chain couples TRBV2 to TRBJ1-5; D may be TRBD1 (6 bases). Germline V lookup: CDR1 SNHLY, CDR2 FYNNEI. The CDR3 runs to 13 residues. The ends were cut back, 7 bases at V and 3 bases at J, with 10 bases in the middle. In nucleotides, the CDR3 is TGTGCCAGCACCTGGGACACCAATCAGCCCCAGCATTTT. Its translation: CASTWDTNQPQHF.

CDR3 amino acids: CASSLRATSGGTLSGYNEQFF. CDR3 coding DNA: TGTGCCAGCAGCTTAAGAGCGACTAGCGGGGGGACCCTTTCCGGATACAATGAGCAGTTCTTC. The chain carries TRBV7-3 and TRBJ2-1; 13 bases are shared with TRBD2. Unmatched junction bases numbered 16, after V lost 1 base and J lost 4 bases. Germline V lookup: CDR1 SGHTA, CDR2 FQGTGA. This CDR3 spans 21 amino acids.

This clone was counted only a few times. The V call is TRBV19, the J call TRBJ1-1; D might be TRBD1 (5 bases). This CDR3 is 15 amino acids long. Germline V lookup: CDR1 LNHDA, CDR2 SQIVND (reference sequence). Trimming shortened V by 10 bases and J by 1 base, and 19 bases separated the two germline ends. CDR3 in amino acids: CATSSWGRGNTEAFF. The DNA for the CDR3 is TGTGCCACCTCCTCATGGGGGAGGGGGAACACTGAAGCTTTCTTT.

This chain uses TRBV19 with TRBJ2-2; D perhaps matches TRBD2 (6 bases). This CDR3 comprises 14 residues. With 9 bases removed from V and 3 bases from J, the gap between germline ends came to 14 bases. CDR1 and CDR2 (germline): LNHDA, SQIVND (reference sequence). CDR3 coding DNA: TGTGCCAGCCGACCGGGAGACTACACCGGGGAGCTGTTTTTT. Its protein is CASRPGDYTGELFF.

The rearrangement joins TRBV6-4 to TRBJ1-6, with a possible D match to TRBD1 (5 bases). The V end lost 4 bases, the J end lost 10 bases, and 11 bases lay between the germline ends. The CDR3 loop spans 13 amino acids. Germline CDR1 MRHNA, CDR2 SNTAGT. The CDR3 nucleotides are TGTGCCAGCAGTGTCCAGACAGAATCACCCCTCCACTTT. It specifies CASSVQTESPLHF.

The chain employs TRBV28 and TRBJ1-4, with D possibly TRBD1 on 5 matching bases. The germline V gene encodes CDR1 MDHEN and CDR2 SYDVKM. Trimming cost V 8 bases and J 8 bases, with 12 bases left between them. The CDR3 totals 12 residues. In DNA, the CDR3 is TGTGCCAGCCTAGACCACAGGGAAAAACTGTTTTTT. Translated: CASLDHREKLFF. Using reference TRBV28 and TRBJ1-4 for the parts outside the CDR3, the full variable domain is DVKVTQSSRYLVKRTGEKVFLECVQDMDHENMFWYRQDPGLGLRLIYFSYDVKMKEKGDIPEGYSVSREKKERFSLILESASTNQTSMYLCASLDHREKLFFGSGTQLSVL.

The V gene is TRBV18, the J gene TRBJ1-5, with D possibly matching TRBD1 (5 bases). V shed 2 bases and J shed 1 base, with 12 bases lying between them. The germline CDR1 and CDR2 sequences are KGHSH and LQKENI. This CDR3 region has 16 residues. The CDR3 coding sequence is TGTGCCAGCTCACCAAGACAGCTAGAGAGCAATCAGCCCCAGCATTTT. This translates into CASSPRQLESNQPQHF.

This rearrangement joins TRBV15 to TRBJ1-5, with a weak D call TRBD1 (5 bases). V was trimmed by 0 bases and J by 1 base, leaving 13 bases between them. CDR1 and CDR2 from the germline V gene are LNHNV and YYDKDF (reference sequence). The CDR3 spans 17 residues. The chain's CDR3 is CATSRDFFGGSNQPQHF. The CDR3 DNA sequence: TGTGCCACCAGCAGAGATTTTTTCGGGGGAAGCAATCAGCCCCAGCATTTT. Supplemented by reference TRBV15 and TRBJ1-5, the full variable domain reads DAMVIQNPRYQVTQFGKPVTLSCSQTLNHNVMYWYQQKSSQAPKLLFHYYDKDFNNEADTPDNFQSRRPNTSFCFLDIRSPGLGDTAMYLCATSRDFFGGSNQPQHFGDGTRLSIL.

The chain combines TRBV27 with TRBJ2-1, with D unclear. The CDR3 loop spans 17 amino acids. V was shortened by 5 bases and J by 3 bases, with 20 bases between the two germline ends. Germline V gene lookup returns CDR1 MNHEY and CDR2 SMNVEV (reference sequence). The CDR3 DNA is TGTGCCAGCAGTCCTCAGATCACAGTACGGATCTACAATGAGCAGTTCTTC. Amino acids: CASSPQITVRIYNEQFF.

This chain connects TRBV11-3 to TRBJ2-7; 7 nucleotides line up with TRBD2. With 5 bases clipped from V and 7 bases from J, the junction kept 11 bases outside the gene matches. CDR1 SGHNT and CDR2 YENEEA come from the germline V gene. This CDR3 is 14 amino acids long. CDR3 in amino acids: CASSPGGKFAEQYF. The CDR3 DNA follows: TGTGCCAGCAGCCCCGGGGGGAAGTTCGCTGAGCAGTACTTC.